This T cell receptor (beta chain) was retrieved from a study of prognosis after radiotherapy for stage I lung cancer. The V end was cut by 0 bases, the J end by 2 bases, with 3 bases between. The germline gives CDR1 SGDLS, CDR2 YYNGEE. There are 13 residues in the CDR3. This clonotype showed up many times. This may stem from a read error, because a much larger clone lies one nucleotide away. Genomic DNA provided the template from which TCR beta CDR3 was amplified by two-round multiplex PCR. TRBV and TRBJ genes each had their own specific primers in first-round PCR. In TCRdb, the multiplex PCR reads were re-called with MiXCR into one record per CDR3 protein. The sample has roughly 15,000 distinct CDR3 sequences, 17% seen once.

This specimen was PBMCs, taken before or after stereotactic body radiation therapy (not recorded which). The clonotype comes from a donor of 50 years or more with non-small cell lung cancer. The chain is built from TRBV9 and TRBJ2-1; no reliable D call. CDR3 nucleotides: TGTGCCAGCAGCGTAGGGGCCTACAATGAGCAGTTCTTC. This sequence encodes CASSVGAYNEQFF.